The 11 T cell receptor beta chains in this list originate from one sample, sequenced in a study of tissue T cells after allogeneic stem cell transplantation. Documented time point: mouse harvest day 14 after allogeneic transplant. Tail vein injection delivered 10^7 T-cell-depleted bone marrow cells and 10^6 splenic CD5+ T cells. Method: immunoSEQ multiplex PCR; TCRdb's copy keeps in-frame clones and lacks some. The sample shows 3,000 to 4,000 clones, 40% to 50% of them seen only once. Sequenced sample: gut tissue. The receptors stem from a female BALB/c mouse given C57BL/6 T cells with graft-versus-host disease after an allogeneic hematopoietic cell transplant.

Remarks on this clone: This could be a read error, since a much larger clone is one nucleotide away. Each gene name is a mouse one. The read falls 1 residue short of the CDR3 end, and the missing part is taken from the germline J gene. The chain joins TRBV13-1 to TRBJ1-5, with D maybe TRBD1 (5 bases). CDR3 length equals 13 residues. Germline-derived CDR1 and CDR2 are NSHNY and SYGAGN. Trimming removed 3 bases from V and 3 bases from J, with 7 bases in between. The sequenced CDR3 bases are TGTGCCAGCAGTGGCAGGGTCAACCAGGCTCCGCTT. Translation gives CASSGRVNQAPL. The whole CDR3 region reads CASSGRVNQAPLF.

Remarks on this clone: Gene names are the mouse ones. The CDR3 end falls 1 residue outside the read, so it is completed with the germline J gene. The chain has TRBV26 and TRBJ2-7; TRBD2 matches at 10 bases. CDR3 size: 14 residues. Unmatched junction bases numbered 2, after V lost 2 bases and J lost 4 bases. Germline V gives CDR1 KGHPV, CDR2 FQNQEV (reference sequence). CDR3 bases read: TGTGCCAGCAGTCTGGGGACTGGGGATTATGAACAGTAC. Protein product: CASSLGTGDYEQY. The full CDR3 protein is CASSLGTGDYEQYF.

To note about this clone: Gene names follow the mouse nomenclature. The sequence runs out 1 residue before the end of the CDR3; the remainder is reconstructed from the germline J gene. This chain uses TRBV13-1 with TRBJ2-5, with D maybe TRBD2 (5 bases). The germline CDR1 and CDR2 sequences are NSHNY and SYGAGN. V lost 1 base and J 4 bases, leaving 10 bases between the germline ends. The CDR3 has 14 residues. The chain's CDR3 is CASSDHWMKDTQYF. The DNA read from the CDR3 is TGTGCCAGCAGTGATCACTGGATGAAAGACACCCAGTAC.

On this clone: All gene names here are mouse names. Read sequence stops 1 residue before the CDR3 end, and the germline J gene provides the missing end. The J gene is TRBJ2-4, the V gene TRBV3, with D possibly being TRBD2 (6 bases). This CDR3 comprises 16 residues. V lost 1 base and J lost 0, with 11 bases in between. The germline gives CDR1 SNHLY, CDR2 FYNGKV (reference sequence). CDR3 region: CASSLDGGPSQNTLYF. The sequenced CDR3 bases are TGTGCCAGCAGCTTAGATGGGGGTCCTAGTCAAAACACCTTGTAC. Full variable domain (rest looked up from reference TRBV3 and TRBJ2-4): GPKVLQIPSHQIIDMGQMVTLNCDPVSNHLYFYWYKQILGQQMEFLVNFYNGKVMEKSKLFKDQFSVERPDGSYFTLKIQPTALEDSAVYFCASSLDGGPSQNTLYFGAGTRLSVL.

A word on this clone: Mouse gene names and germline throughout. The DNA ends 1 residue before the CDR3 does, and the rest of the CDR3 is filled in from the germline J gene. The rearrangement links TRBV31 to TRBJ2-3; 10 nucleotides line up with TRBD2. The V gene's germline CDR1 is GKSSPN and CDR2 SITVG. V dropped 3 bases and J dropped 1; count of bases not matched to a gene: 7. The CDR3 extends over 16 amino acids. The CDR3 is CAWSPGLGVRAETLYF. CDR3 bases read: TGTGCCTGGAGCCCCGGACTGGGGGTCCGTGCAGAAACGCTGTAT.

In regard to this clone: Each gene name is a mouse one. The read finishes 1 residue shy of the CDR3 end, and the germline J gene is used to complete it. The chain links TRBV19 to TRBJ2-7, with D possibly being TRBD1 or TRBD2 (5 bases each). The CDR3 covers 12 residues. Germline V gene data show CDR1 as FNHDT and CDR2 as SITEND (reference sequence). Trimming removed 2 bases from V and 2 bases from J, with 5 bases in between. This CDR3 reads CASSMGPYEQYF. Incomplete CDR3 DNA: TGTGCCAGCAGTATGGGGCCCTATGAACAGTAC. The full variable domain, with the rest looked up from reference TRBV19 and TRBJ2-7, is GGIITQTPKFLIGQEGQKLTLKCQQNFNHDTMYWYRQDSGKGLRLIYYSITENDLQKGDLSEGYDASREKKSSFSLTVTSAQKNEMAVFLCASSMGPYEQYFGPGTRLTVL.

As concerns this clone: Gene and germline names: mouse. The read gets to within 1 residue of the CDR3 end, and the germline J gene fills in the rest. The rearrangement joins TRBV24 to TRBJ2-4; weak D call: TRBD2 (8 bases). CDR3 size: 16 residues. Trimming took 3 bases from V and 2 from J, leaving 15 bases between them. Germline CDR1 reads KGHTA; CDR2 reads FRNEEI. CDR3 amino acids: CASSLQGGRVQNTLYF. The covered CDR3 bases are TGTGCCAGCAGTCTTCAGGGGGGGCGCGTTCAAAACACCTTGTAC.

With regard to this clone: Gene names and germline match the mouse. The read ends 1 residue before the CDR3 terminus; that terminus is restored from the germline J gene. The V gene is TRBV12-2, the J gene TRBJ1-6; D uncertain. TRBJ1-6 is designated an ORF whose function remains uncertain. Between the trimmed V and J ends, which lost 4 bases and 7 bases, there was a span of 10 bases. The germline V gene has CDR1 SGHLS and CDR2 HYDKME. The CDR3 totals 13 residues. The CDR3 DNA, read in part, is TGTGCCAGCTCCGCCGGTCTCAATTCGCCCCTCTAC. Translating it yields CASSAGLNSPLY. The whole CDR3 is CASSAGLNSPLYF.

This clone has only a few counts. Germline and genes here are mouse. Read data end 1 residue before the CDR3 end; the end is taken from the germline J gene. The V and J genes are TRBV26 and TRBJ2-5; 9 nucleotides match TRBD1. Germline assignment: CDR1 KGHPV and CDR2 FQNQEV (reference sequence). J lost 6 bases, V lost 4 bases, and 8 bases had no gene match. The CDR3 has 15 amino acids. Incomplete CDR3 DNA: TGTGCCAGCAGTCCAACCGGGACAGGGAGGGACACCCAGTAC. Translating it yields CASSPTGTGRDTQY. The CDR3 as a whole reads CASSPTGTGRDTQYF.

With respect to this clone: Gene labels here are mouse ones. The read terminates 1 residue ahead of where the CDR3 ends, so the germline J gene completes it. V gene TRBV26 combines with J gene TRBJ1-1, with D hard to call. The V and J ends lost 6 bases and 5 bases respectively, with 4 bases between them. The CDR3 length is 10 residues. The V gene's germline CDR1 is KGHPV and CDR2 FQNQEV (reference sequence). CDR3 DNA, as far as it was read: TGTGCCAGCAGGCGGACAGAAGTCTTC. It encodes CASRRTEVF. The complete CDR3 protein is CASRRTEVFF.

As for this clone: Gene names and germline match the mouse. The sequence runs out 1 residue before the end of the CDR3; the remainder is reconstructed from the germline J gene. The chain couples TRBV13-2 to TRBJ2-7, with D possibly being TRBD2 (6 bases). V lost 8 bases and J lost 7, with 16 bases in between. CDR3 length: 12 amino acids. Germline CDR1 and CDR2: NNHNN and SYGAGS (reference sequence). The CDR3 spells CASGTPAGEQYF. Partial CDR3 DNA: TGTGCCAGTGGGACTCCCGCTGGGGAACAGTAC.